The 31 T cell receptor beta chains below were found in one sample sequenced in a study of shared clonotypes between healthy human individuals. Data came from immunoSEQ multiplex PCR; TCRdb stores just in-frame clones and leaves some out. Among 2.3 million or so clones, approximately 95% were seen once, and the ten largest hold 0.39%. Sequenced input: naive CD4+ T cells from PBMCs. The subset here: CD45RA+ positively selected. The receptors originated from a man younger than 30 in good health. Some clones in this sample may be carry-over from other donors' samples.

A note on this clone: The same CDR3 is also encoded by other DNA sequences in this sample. The CDR3 reads CASSIGGAAYEQYF. The CDR3 DNA reads TGTGCCAGTAGTATCGGCGGAGCGGCCTACGAGCAGTACTTC. The rearrangement links TRBV19 to TRBJ2-7; D is perhaps TRBD2 (5 bases). The CDR3 totals 14 residues. The V end lost 3 bases, the J end lost 2 bases, and 11 bases lay between the germline ends. Germline V gene lookup returns CDR1 LNHDA and CDR2 SQIVND (reference sequence).

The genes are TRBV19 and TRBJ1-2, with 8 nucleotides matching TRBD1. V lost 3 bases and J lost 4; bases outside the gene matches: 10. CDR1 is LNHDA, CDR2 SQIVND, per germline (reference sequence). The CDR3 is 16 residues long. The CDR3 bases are TGTGCCAGTAGTATTGGCGGACAGGGAAGTTCCTATGGCTACACCTTC. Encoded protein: CASSIGGQGSSYGYTF. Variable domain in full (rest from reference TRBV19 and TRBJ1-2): DGGITQSPKYLFRKEGQNVTLSCEQNLNHDAMYWYRQDPGQGLRLIYYSQIVNDFQKGDIAEGYSVSREKKESFPLTVTSAQKNPTAFYLCASSIGGQGSSYGYTFGSGTRLTVV.

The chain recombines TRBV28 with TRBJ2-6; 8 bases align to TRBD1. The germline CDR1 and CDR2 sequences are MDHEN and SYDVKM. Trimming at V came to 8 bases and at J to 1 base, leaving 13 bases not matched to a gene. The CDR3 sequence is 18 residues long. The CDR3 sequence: CASGRTGWARSGANVLTF. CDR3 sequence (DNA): TGTGCCAGCGGTAGGACAGGGTGGGCCAGGTCTGGGGCCAACGTCCTGACTTTC.

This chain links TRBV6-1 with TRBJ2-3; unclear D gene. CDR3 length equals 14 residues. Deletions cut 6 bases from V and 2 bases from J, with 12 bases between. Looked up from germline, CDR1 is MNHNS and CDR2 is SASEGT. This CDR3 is CASRNMDPTDTQYF. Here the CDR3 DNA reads TGTGCCAGCAGAAATATGGACCCCACAGATACGCAGTATTTT.

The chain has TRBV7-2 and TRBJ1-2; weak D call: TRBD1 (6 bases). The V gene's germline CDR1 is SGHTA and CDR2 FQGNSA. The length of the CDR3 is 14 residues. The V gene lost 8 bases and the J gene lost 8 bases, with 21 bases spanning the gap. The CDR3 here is CASGNRDTGVGYTF. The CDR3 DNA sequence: TGTGCCAGCGGGAATAGGGACACCGGTGTGGGCTACACCTTC.

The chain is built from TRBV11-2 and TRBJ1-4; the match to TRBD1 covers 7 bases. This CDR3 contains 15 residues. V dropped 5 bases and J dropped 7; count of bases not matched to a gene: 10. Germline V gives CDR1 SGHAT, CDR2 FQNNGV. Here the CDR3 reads CASSTPRQGGEKLFF. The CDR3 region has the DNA TGTGCCAGCAGCACCCCCAGACAGGGTGGTGAAAAACTGTTTTTT. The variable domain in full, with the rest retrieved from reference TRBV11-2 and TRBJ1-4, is EAGVAQSPRYKIIEKRQSVAFWCNPISGHATLYWYQQILGQGPKLLIQFQNNGVVDDSQLPKDRFSAERLKGVDSTLKIQPAKLEDSAVYLCASSTPRQGGEKLFFGSGTQLSVL.

CDR3 sequence (DNA): TGTGCCAGCAGCTGGCCGGGACAGGTGAACACTGAAGCTTTCTTT. Translating gives CASSWPGQVNTEAFF. This chain links TRBV5-5 with TRBJ1-1; 8 bases are a match to TRBD1. The CDR3 spans 15 residues. Trimming at V came to 3 bases and at J to 0 bases, leaving 4 bases not matched to a gene. The germline V gene has CDR1 SGHKS and CDR2 YYEKEE (reference sequence). Combining the CDR3 with reference TRBV5-5 and TRBJ1-1 gives the whole variable domain DAGVTQSPTHLIKTRGQQVTLRCSPISGHKSVSWYQQVLGQGPQFIFQYYEKEERGRGNFPDRFSARQFPNYSSELNVNALLLGDSALYLCASSWPGQVNTEAFFGQGTRLTVV.

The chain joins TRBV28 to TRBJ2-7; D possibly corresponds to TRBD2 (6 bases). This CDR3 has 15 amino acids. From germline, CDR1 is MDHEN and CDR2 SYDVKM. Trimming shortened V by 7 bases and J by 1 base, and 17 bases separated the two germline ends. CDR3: CASTQTGVESYEQYF. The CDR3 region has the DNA TGTGCCAGCACCCAAACGGGGGTTGAGTCCTACGAGCAGTACTTC.

The CDR3 loop is CASSFFGQARLETQYF. The CDR3 DNA is TGTGCCAGCAGCTTTTTCGGACAGGCCCGACTAGAGACCCAGTACTTC. The chain joins TRBV5-5 to TRBJ2-5; 7 bases fit TRBD1. The CDR3 has 16 residues. J lost 4 bases, V lost 2 bases, and 11 bases had no gene match. The germline CDR1 and CDR2 sequences are SGHKS and YYEKEE (reference sequence).

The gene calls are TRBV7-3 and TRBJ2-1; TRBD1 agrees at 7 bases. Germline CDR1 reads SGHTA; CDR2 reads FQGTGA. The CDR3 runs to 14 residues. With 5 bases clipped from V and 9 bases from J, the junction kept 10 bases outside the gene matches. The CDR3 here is CASSRQGWNGEQFF. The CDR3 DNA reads TGTGCCAGCAGCAGACAGGGATGGAATGGTGAGCAGTTCTTC.

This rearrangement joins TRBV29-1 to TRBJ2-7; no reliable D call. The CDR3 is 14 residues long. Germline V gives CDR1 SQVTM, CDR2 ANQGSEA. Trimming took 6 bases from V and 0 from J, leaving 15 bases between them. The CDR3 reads CSVSKARSSYEQYF. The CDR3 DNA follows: TGCAGCGTCTCGAAAGCCAGGAGCTCCTACGAGCAGTACTTC.

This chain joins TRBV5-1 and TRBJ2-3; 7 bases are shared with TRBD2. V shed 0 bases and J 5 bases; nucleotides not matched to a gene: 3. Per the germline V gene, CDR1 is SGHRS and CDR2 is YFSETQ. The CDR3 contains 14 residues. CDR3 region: CASSLDIAGDTQYF. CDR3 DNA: TGCGCCAGCAGCTTGGATATAGCGGGAGATACGCAGTATTTT.

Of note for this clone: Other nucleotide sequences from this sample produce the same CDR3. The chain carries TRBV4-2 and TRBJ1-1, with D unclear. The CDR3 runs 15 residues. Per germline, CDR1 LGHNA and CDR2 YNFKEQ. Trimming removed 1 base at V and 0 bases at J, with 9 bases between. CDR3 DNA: TGTGCCAGCAGCCAAGTTACGGGCCTGAACACTGAAGCTTTCTTT. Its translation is CASSQVTGLNTEAFF.

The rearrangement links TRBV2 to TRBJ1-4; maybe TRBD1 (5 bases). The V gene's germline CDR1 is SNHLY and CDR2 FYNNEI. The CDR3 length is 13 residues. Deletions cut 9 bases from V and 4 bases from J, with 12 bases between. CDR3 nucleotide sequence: TGTGCCAGTCGGACACTCTATAATGAAAAACTGTTTTTT. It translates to CASRTLYNEKLFF. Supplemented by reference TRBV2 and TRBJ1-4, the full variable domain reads EPEVTQTPSHQVTQMGQEVILRCVPISNHLYFYWYRQILGQKVEFLVSFYNNEISEKSEIFDDQFSVERPDGSNFTLKIRSTKLEDSAMYFCASRTLYNEKLFFGSGTQLSVL.

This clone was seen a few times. The CDR3 DNA is TGTGCCAGCACCCCGCTCAGAGGGAATGATCAGCCCCAGCATTTT. Residues: CASTPLRGNDQPQHF. The J gene is TRBJ1-5, the V gene TRBV7-8; D uncertain. The ends were cut back, 7 bases at V and 5 bases at J, with 18 bases in the middle. The germline V gene has CDR1 SGHVS and CDR2 FQNEAQ. The CDR3 spans 15 residues.

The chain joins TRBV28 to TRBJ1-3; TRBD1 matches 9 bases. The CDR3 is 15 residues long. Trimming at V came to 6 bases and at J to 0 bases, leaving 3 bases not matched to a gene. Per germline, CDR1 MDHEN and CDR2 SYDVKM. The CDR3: CASRMTGGSGNTIYF. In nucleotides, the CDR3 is TGTGCCAGCAGGATGACAGGGGGCTCTGGAAACACCATATATTTT.

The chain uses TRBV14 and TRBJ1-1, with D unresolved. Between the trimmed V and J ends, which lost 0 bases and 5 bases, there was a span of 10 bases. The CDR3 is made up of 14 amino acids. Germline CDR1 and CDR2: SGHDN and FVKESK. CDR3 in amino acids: CASSQDLGRTEAFF. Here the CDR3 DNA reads TGTGCCAGCAGCCAAGATCTGGGAAGGACTGAAGCTTTCTTT.

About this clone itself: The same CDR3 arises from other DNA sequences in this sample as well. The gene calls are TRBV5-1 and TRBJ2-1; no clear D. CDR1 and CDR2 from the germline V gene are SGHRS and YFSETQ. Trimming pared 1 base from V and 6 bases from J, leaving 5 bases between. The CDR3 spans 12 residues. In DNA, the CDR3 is TGCGCCAGCAGCTTGCTTGCCAATGAGCAGTTCTTC. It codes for CASSLLANEQFF.

CDR3 amino acids: CASTNSRDSPYEQYF. CDR3 nucleotides: TGTGCCAGCACCAACTCCCGGGACAGTCCCTACGAGCAGTACTTC. The chain recombines TRBV7-9 with TRBJ2-7; 7 bases line up with TRBD1. This CDR3 contains 15 residues. Germline V CDR1 and CDR2: SEHNR, FQNEAQ (reference sequence). J gave up 2 bases and V 7 bases, and 11 bases lay outside the gene matches.

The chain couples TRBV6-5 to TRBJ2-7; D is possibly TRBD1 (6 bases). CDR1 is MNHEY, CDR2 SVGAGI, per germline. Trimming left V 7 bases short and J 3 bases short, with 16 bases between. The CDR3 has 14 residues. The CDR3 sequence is CASNKDRSGYEQYF. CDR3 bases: TGTGCCAGCAATAAAGACAGGTCGGGCTACGAGCAGTACTTC.

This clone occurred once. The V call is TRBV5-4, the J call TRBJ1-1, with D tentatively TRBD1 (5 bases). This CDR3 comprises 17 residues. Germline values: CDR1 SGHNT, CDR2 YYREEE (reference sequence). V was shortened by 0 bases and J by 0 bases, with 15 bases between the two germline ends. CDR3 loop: CASSLAFGHGVNTEAFF. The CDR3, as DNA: TGTGCCAGCAGCTTGGCCTTCGGACACGGAGTGAACACTGAAGCTTTCTTT. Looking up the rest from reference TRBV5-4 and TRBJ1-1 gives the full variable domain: ETGVTQSPTHLIKTRGQQVTLRCSSQSGHNTVSWYQQALGQGPQFIFQYYREEENGRGNFPPRFSGLQFPNYSSELNVNALELDDSALYLCASSLAFGHGVNTEAFFGQGTRLTVV.

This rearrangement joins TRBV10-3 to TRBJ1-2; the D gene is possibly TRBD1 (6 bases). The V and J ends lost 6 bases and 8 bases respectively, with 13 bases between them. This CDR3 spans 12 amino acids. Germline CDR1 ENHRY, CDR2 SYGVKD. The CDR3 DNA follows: TGTGCCATCAGCCCGGGGGGCTTGGGCTACACCTTC. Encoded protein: CAISPGGLGYTF.

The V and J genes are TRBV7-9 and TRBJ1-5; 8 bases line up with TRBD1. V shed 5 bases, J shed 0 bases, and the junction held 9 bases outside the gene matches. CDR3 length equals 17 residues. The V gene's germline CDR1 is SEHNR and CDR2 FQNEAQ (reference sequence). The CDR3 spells CASSVDRAPYSNQPQHF. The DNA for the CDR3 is TGTGCCAGCAGCGTGGACAGGGCCCCTTATAGCAATCAGCCCCAGCATTTT.

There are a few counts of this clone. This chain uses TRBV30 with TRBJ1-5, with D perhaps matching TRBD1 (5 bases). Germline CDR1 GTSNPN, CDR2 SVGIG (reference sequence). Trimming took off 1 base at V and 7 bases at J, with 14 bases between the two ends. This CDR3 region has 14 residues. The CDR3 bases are TGTGCCTGGAGTGAAGCGAACTGGGACCAGCCCCAGCATTTT. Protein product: CAWSEANWDQPQHF.

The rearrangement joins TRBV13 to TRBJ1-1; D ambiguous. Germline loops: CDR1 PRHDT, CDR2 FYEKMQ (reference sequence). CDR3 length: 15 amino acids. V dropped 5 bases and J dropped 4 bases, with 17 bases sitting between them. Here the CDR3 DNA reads TGTGCCAGCAGCATCCGACGGAGGGAGGTCACTGAAGCTTTCTTT. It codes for CASSIRRREVTEAFF. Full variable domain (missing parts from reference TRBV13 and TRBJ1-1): AAGVIQSPRHLIKEKRETATLKCYPIPRHDTVYWYQQGPGQDPQFLISFYEKMQSDKGSIPDRFSAQQFSDYHSELNMSSLELGDSALYFCASSIRRREVTEAFFGQGTRLTVV.

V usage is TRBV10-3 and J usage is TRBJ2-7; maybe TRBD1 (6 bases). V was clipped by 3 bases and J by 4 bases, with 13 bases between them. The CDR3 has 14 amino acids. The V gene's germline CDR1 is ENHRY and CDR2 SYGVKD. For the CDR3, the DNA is TGTGCCATCAGTGACGGGACAAAGCAATACGAGCAGTACTTC. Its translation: CAISDGTKQYEQYF.

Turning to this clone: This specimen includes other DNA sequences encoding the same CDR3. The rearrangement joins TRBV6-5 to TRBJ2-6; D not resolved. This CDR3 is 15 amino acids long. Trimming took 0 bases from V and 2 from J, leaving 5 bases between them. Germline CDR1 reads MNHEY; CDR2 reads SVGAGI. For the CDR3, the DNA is TGTGCCAGCAGTTACTCAAGGGCTGGGGCCAACGTCCTGACTTTC. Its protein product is CASSYSRAGANVLTF.

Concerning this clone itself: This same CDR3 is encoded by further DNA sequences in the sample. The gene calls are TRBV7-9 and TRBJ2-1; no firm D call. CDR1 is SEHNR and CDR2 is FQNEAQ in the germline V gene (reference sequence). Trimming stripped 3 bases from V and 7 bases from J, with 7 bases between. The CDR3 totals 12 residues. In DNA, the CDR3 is TGTGCCAGCAGCTTGAAGGGAAATGAGCAGTTCTTC. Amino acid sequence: CASSLKGNEQFF.

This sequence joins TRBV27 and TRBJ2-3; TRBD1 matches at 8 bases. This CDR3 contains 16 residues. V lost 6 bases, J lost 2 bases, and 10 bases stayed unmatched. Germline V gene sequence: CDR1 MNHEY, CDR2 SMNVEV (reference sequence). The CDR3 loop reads CASREGTGRDTDTQYF. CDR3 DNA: TGTGCCAGCAGGGAGGGGACAGGTCGAGACACAGATACGCAGTATTTT.

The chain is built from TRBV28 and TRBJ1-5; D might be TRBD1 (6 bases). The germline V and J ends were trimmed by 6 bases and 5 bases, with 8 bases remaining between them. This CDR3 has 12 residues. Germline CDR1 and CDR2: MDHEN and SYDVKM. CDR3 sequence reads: CASRGAHQPQHF. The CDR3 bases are TGTGCCAGCAGGGGGGCCCATCAGCCCCAGCATTTT.

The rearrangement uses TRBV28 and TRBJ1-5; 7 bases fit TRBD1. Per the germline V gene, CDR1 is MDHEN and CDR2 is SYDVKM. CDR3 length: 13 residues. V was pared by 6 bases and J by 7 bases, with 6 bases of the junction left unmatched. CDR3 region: CASSEQGLQPQHF. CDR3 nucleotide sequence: TGTGCCAGCAGCGAACAGGGGTTGCAGCCCCAGCATTTT.